The 2 T cell receptor beta chains reported below all come from one sample, sequenced in a study of blood T cell repertoires in COVID-19. Using immunoSEQ multiplex PCR, the repertoire was profiled, and TCRdb retains in-frame clones only, with some absent. The sample contains 50,000 to 75,000 clones, around 93% of which appear only once. Source material: peripheral blood. These receptors originate from a man between 50 and 59 years old with active COVID-19.

The chain combines TRBV4-1 with TRBJ2-1, with 10 bases that match TRBD1. CDR3 length: 15 residues. Trimming removed 8 bases from V and 6 bases from J; junction bases left unmatched: 10. Germline V CDR1 and CDR2: MGHRA, YSYEKL. The CDR3, as DNA: TGCGCCAGCGACTCAGGACAGGGGGTACTCAATGAGCAGTTCTTC. Translating it yields CASDSGQGVLNEQFF.

Of note for this clone: The identical CDR3 is also encoded by other nucleotide sequences in the sample. The gene calls are TRBV11-2 and TRBJ1-1, with TRBD1 identical over 10 bases. With V trimmed by 5 bases and J by 4 bases, 4 bases remained unmatched. Germline values: CDR1 SGHAT, CDR2 FQNNGV. The CDR3 length is 14 residues. CDR3 protein: CASSLGQGSTEAFF. Written as DNA, the CDR3 is TGTGCCAGCAGCCTGGGACAGGGGAGCACTGAAGCTTTCTTT.